A single sample is the source of the 8 T cell receptor beta chains below, sequenced in a study of blood T cell repertoires in COVID-19. Clones were sequenced by immunoSEQ multiplex PCR, and TCRdb holds only the in-frame ones, with some missing. The sample has just over 200,000 clones; under 90% are singletons. Sample: peripheral blood. The receptors here all came from an elderly man with acute or convalescent COVID-19.

The chain links TRBV23-1 to TRBJ2-7; TRBD1 is a possible D gene (5 bases). TRBV23-1 is designated an ORF whose function remains uncertain. V dropped 6 bases and J dropped 2 bases, with 11 bases sitting between them. The length of the CDR3 is 13 residues. DNA of the CDR3: TGCGCCAGCAGACCGACAGTAACCTACGAGCAGTACGTC. Protein sequence: CASRPTVTYEQYV.

The CDR3 coding sequence is TGCGCCAGCAGGGACAGGGGACGGGGTCAGCCCCAGCATTTT. This translates into CASRDRGRGQPQHF. The chain recombines TRBV23-1 with TRBJ1-5; 9 nucleotides align to TRBD1. TRBV23-1 qualifies as an ORF whose function is uncertain. V lost 6 bases to trimming and J lost 6 bases; unmatched junction nucleotides: 6. This CDR3 comprises 14 residues.

V gene TRBV7-2 combines with J gene TRBJ2-2, with 9 nucleotides matching TRBD1. The CDR3 extends over 16 amino acids. J was trimmed by 4 bases and V by 5 bases; bases with no gene match: 8. The germline CDR1 and CDR2 sequences are SGHTA and FQGNSA. The CDR3 reads CASSHYTGGVTGELFF. In DNA form, the CDR3 reads TGTGCCAGCAGCCACTATACAGGGGGCGTCACCGGGGAGCTGTTTTTT.

The rearrangement links TRBV7-2 to TRBJ1-6; maybe TRBD1 (5 bases). Germline CDR1 and CDR2: SGHTA and FQGNSA. V gave up 7 bases and J gave up 10 bases, with 20 bases separating them. This CDR3 comprises 15 residues. The CDR3 DNA is TGTGCCAGCACCTCAGGTGGGGGTACTAGCTCACCCCTCCACTTT. It encodes CASTSGGGTSSPLHF.

This rearrangement joins TRBV4-3 to TRBJ1-2; D call uncertain. The germline V gene has CDR1 LGHNA and CDR2 YSLEER. The CDR3 totals 15 residues. The V end was cut by 0 bases, the J end by 3 bases, with 11 bases between. The CDR3 sequence: CASSQDEGRDYGYTF. DNA for the CDR3: TGCGCCAGCAGCCAAGATGAGGGTAGAGACTATGGCTACACCTTC.

The chain employs TRBV5-8 and TRBJ2-1; no firm D call. The CDR3 consists of 16 residues. V was clipped by 4 bases and J by 7 bases, with 21 bases between them. The germline gives CDR1 SGHTS, CDR2 YDEGEE. In DNA form, the CDR3 reads TGTGCCAGCAGCCAATCCAGGCGAACGATTGGTAATGAGCAGTTCTTC. As protein: CASSQSRRTIGNEQFF.

The J gene is TRBJ2-7, the V gene TRBV4-1, with 11 nucleotides matching TRBD1. The germline gives CDR1 MGHRA, CDR2 YSYEKL. The CDR3 has 18 residues. Trimming took 3 bases from V and 4 from J; bases not matched to a gene: 14. The CDR3 sequence: CASSQPGQGDSGTYEQYF. DNA for the CDR3: TGCGCCAGCAGCCAGCCGGGACAGGGGGATAGCGGGACTTACGAGCAGTACTTC.

The CDR3 loop is CASSFGQGHREQFF. CDR3 nucleotides: TGTGCCAGCAGCTTCGGACAGGGACATAGGGAGCAGTTCTTC. The V gene is TRBV7-2, the J gene TRBJ2-1, with 8 bases aligning to TRBD1. Germline CDR1 is SGHTA and CDR2 is FQGNSA. V shed 3 bases, J shed 10 bases, and the junction held 8 bases outside the gene matches. The CDR3 runs 14 residues.